This T cell receptor (beta chain) was captured in a study of response to subunit inactivated influenza vaccine. Germline V gene lookup returns CDR1 SGHAT and CDR2 FQNNGV. This CDR3 is built from 14 residues. Trimming took 5 bases from V and 4 from J, leaving 12 bases between them. One entry per CDR3 protein results from TCRdb running MiXCR on the RT-PCR reads. The sample has some 520,000 distinct CDR3 sequences, about 15% seen once. General study points: Only a handful of new T cells, the authors suggested, are recruited with each seasonal influenza vaccination.

Regarding this clonotype: The antigen is not known.

The chain uses TRBV11-2 and TRBJ2-1; tentative D call: TRBD1 (5 bases). This TCR was recovered from a man aged 45 to 70 who received an inactivated influenza vaccine. Sequencing used CD4+ T cells sorted from PBMCs, obtained about 24 months after vaccination. In DNA, the CDR3 is TGTGCCAGCAGCCCAGTGGACAATTACAATGAGCAGTTCTTC. Protein: CASSPVDNYNEQFF.